Listed below are T cell receptor beta chains from one sample, sequenced in a study of T-cell reconstitution after alpha-beta-depleted transplantation in children. MiXCR was run by TCRdb on the PCR reads, yielding one entry per CDR3 protein. The sample includes 780,000 or so distinct CDR3 sequences, about 16% seen only once; the top ten take around 4.5%. Sequencing used PBMCs, mostly from graft donor cells, obtained 360 days after TCRalphabeta/CD19-depleted stem cell transplant. The receptor source for this set is a male patient younger than 18 who had a stem cell transplant for acute lymphoblastic leukemia, so the T cells may come from the graft donor. Both conserved end residues are part of each CDR3. Each record gives: CDR3 length, V gene, CDR3 protein.

16	TRBV4-1	CASSQEGTGRSEKLFF
14	TRBV12-3/TRBV12-4	CASSTPVSNQPQHF
16	TRBV3-1	CASNSGRGGDSYEQYF
18	TRBV9	CASSVARGGLLSTDTQYF
15	TRBV12-3/TRBV12-4	CASRPQLGGPHGYTF
13	TRBV4-1	CASSQWVAGEQFF
15	TRBV3-1	CASSQGPGRIRKLFF
14	TRBV10-3	CATAGGLAADTQYF
15	TRBV3-1	CASSHEGVPYNEQFF
15	TRBV4-1	CASSVQAGQYNEQFF
14	TRBV5-1	CASPSSRVRETQYF
14	TRBV5-1	CASSSTGGDSPLHF
16	TRBV4-1	CASSQVWERREGKQFF
16	TRBV4-1	CASSQEGRGWGNIQYF
14	TRBV5-1	CASSSGDRGYEQYF
18	TRBV11-1	CASSSLHLAGLSYNEQFF
16	TRBV10-3	CATRGLDRPGANVLTF
17	TRBV4-2	CASSQASVAHLGETQYF
16	TRBV7-2	CASSFSGTGERYGYTF
12	TRBV2	CARGQGKRGYTF
10	TRBV6-1	CASNITGKDF
15	TRBV20-1	CCAREPGLVGVEQFF
17	TRBV4-1	CASSQSPPEPVNYGYTF
18	TRBV20-1	CSARDPWPAGVAYNEQFF
15	TRBV18	CASSPSGSAYNEQFF
15	TRBV20-1	CSARDSTSGGPEQYF
16	TRBV29-1	CSVEDRGTGFLHEQYF
15	TRBV14	CASSQDLGAAYEQYF
14	TRBV4-1	CASSQGWRNEKLFF
16	TRBV24-1	CATSDAGTGMFYEQYF
15	TRBV6-5	CASSYPERLAGKAFF
11	TRBV27	CASSFGRIQYF
17	TRBV5-1	CASSATGTRNTAGELFF
13	TRBV3-1	CAISRTSWDTQYF
13	TRBV20-1	CSARAGSGSPLHF
15	TRBV7-6	CASSLGLAGENEQFF
17	TRBV4-1	CASSQAPSGISYNEQFF
9	TRBV29-1	CSAGDGYTF
17	TRBV6-5	CASSHGLAGGWTGELFF
16	TRBV24-1	CATSALGGRELNEQFF
15	TRBV7-8	CASTPVGGSYNEQFF
15	TRBV3-1	CASSQEGQVSYEQYF
13	TRBV27	CASSLGLYGEQYF
18	TRBV3-1	CASSQDHKTRISSYEQYF
14	TRBV7-7	CASSLGTDRHTQYF
16	TRBV7-2	CASSVNLASEEKGQYF
17	TRBV5-1	CASSLIGGMTGAYEQYF
13	TRBV28	CASWPRTVSGYTF
15	TRBV11-1	CASSPHRDNTDTQYF
14	TRBV20-1	CSAQTSGRRNEQFF
16	TRBV19	CATKDVGLLNTGELFF
17	TRBV20-1	CSARGGLAGDSQETQYF
12	TRBV12-3/TRBV12-4	CASSQDHYEQYF
17	TRBV5-8	CASSPLQGASGANVLTF
14	TRBV7-9	CASGTWDQTYEQYF
14	TRBV15	CATSRDTINSPLHF
17	TRBV5-1	CASSLADFSVRVYEQYF
16	TRBV20-1	CSARPTGGWNTGELFF
12	TRBV20-1	CSAKREYSEQFF
15	TRBV12-3/TRBV12-4	CASSEGLASFYEQYF